The sequence of this T cell receptor (beta chain) was determined in a study of cytomegalovirus exposure and HLA in healthy donors. Amplification used 60 Vbeta primers and 13 Jbeta primers. In the original processing: A follow-up analysis tallied about 80 million unique TCR beta chains, about 10 million shared. This table comes from immunoSEQ multiplex PCR, and its TCRdb copy is limited to in-frame clones, with some not included. V, J and clone size are those of that table, while D and trimming were read from the DNA. The sample lists about 100,000 clones, about 77% occurring once. The CDR3 is 16 amino acids. CDR1 SGHAT and CDR2 FQNNGV come from the germline V gene. Between the trimmed V and J ends, which lost 4 bases and 0 bases, there was a span of 15 bases. General observations from the study: The study reported that TCR beta sequences accurately predicted HLA-A and HLA-B alleles in most subjects. Upon later analysis, TCR association rates were observed to vary by HLA locus, being highest for DRB1 and lowest for HLA-C. It was reported in a later analysis that an Asian-associated ancestry cluster showed fewer N-insertions than the roughly 710-donor mean.

Notes on this clone: The antigen remains undetermined.

This receptor was taken from a woman in her fifties or sixties in good health and CMV-seropositive. Material: PBMCs. V and J are TRBV11-2 and TRBJ1-2; D possibly corresponds to TRBD1 (5 bases). Here the CDR3 DNA reads TGTGCCAGCAGCTACCCAGGGCTCCCCTCTAACTATGGCTACACCTTC. Residues: CASSYPGLPSNYGYTF.